This T cell receptor (beta chain) was sequenced in a study of OX40 agonist ivuxolimab in advanced cancers. Germline CDR1 and CDR2: SNHLY and FYNNEI. The CDR3 is made up of 12 amino acids. The V end lost 1 base, the J end lost 3 bases, and 1 base lay between the germline ends. Sequencing used immunoSEQ multiplex PCR; TCRdb keeps in-frame clones, though not all of them. The data contain 75,000 to 100,000 clones, 90% of them singletons. Sequences were derived from CD4+ or CD8+ T cells sorted from blood, sampled in a trial of the OX40 agonist ivuxolimab. The sequence came from an adult with an advanced solid tumor such as melanoma, head and neck, liver or kidney cancer. This chain links TRBV2 with TRBJ2-1; D unresolved. The CDR3 protein is CASSEDYNEQFF. The CDR3 nucleotides read TGTGCCAGCAGTGAAGACTACAATGAGCAGTTCTTC.